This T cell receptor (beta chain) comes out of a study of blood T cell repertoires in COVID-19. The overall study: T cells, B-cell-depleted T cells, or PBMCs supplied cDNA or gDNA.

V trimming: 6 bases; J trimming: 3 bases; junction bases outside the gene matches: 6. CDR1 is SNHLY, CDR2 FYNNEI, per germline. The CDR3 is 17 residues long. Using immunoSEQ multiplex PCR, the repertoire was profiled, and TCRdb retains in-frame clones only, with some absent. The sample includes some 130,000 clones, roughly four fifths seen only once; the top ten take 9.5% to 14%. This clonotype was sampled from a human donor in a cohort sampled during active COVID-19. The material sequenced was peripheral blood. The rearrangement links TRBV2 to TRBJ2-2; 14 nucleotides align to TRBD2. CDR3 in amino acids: CASRKGLAGGHTGELFF. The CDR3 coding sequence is TGTGCCAGCAGGAAAGGACTAGCGGGGGGCCACACCGGGGAGCTGTTTTTT.